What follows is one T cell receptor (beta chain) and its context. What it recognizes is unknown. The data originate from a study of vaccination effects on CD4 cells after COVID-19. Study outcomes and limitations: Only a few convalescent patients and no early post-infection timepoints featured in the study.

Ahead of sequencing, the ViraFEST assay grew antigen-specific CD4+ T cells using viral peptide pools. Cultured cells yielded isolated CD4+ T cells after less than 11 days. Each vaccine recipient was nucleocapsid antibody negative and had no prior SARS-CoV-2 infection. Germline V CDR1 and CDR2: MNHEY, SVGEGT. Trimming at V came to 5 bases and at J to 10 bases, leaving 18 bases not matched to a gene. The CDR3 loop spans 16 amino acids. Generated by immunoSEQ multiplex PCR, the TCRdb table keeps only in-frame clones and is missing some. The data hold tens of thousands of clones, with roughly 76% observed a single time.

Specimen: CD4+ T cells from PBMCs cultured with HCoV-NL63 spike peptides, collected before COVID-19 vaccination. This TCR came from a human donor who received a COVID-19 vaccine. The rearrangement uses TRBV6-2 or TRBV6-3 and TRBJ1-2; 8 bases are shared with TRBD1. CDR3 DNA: TGTGCCAGCAGTAAACGATTTCCGGACAGGGTCACCGACTACACCTTC. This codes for CASSKRFPDRVTDYTF.